The 20 T cell receptor beta chains in this list originate from one sample, sequenced in a study of blood T cell repertoires in COVID-19. The assay was immunoSEQ multiplex PCR, and TCRdb's table has in-frame clones only and misses some. The data show approximately 210,000 clones, with roughly four fifths seen just once and around 12% held by the top ten. The sequenced material came from peripheral blood. These receptors were obtained from a woman aged 40 to 49 with acute or convalescent COVID-19.

This clone has a single count. The genes are TRBV10-1 and TRBJ2-7; maybe TRBD1 (5 bases). Trimming took 3 bases from V and 6 from J, leaving 9 bases between them. The CDR3 has 12 amino acids. The germline V gene has CDR1 WNHNN and CDR2 SYGVQD (reference sequence). The CDR3 DNA reads as TGCGCCAGCAGTGACACAAGGGGCGAGCAGTACTTC. Translated: CASSDTRGEQYF.

The chain recombines TRBV4-1 with TRBJ2-7; 8 bases agree with TRBD2. V gave up 0 bases and J gave up 4 bases; unmatched junction bases: 5. Germline CDR1 reads MGHRA; CDR2 reads YSYEKL. This CDR3 has 15 residues. The CDR3 nucleotides read TGCGCCAGCAGCCAAGATCCCAGCGGGGGTTACGAGCAGTACTTC. Translating gives CASSQDPSGGYEQYF.

This clone has a handful of counts. This chain links TRBV5-1 with TRBJ2-3, with a possible D match to TRBD2 (6 bases). V was clipped by 0 bases and J by 5 bases, with 10 bases between them. The CDR3 is 14 residues long. In germline, CDR1 is SGHRS, CDR2 YFSETQ. The CDR3 coding sequence is TGCGCCAGCAGCTTGGACGGGAGTAGAGATACGCAGTATTTT. It encodes CASSLDGSRDTQYF.

The chain combines TRBV6-5 with TRBJ1-2; a weak D match, TRBD1 (5 bases). The V gene lost 7 bases and the J gene lost 5 bases, with 11 bases spanning the gap. Looked up from germline, CDR1 is MNHEY and CDR2 is SVGAGI. The CDR3 contains 12 residues. CDR3 loop: CASTDGGYGYTF. CDR3 bases: TGTGCCAGCACGGACGGGGGTTATGGCTACACCTTC.

V and J are TRBV27 and TRBJ1-5, with no clear D. Per germline, CDR1 MNHEY and CDR2 SMNVEV (reference sequence). V was shortened by 3 bases and J by 4 bases, with 7 bases between the two germline ends. The length of the CDR3 is 13 residues. CDR3 nucleotide sequence: TGTGCCAGCAGTTTTTCGGGGAATCAGCCCCAGCATTTT. Protein: CASSFSGNQPQHF.

This clone was seen many times. Other nucleotide sequences from this sample produce the same CDR3. This rearrangement joins TRBV7-2 to TRBJ2-7; D remains ambiguous. The V end lost 3 bases, the J end lost 0 bases, and 3 bases lay between the germline ends. The CDR3 spans 12 residues. Per the germline V gene, CDR1 is SGHTA and CDR2 is FQGNSA. CDR3 DNA sequence: TGTGCCAGCAGCTTGAGCTCCTACGAGCAGTACTTC. This gives the protein CASSLSSYEQYF.

This sequence joins TRBV19 and TRBJ2-1; TRBD2 aligns across 14 bases. This CDR3 region has 18 residues. CDR1 is LNHDA and CDR2 is SQIVND in the germline V gene (reference sequence). V lost 10 bases and J lost 2; bases outside the gene matches: 13. The CDR3 nucleotides are TGTGCCACCGCACCGGGACTAGCGGGAGAGGGGCCCTACAATGAGCAGTTCTTC. Its translation: CATAPGLAGEGPYNEQFF.

The genes are TRBV11-2 and TRBJ2-7, with 10 positions matching TRBD2. The V segment lost 4 bases and the J segment 6 bases; nucleotides outside the gene matches: 9. Germline-derived CDR1 and CDR2 are SGHAT and FQNNGV. The CDR3 sequence is 15 residues long. The CDR3 spells CASSWGASGSTEQYF. CDR3 DNA: TGTGCCAGCAGCTGGGGGGCTAGCGGGAGTACCGAGCAGTACTTC.

The chain is built from TRBV11-2 and TRBJ1-1; 9 bases map to TRBD1. The CDR3 sequence is 14 residues long. J lost 4 bases, V lost 4 bases, and 4 bases had no gene match. CDR1 and CDR2 (germline): SGHAT, FQNNGV. The CDR3 here is CASSSGQGSTEAFF. CDR3 DNA: TGTGCCAGCAGCTCCGGACAGGGGAGCACTGAAGCTTTCTTT. Based on the CDR3 plus reference TRBV11-2 and TRBJ1-1, the full variable domain is EAGVAQSPRYKIIEKRQSVAFWCNPISGHATLYWYQQILGQGPKLLIQFQNNGVVDDSQLPKDRFSAERLKGVDSTLKIQPAKLEDSAVYLCASSSGQGSTEAFFGQGTRLTVV.

The chain joins TRBV19 to TRBJ2-7; D not certain. Germline-derived CDR1 and CDR2 are LNHDA and SQIVND (reference sequence). The CDR3 consists of 13 residues. The V end was cut by 6 bases, the J end by 0 bases, with 9 bases between. For the CDR3, the DNA is TGTGCCAGTAGCTCGATGAGCTCCTACGAGCAGTACTTC. Protein product: CASSSMSSYEQYF.

This sequence joins TRBV3-1 (or the pseudogene TRBV3-2) and TRBJ2-7; no clear D gene. Between the trimmed V and J ends, which lost 4 bases and 0 bases, there was a span of 10 bases. Germline V CDR1 and CDR2: LGHDT, YNNKEL (reference sequence). The CDR3 consists of 14 residues. This CDR3 reads CASSPIPNSYEQYF. CDR3 DNA sequence: TGTGCCAGCAGCCCCATCCCTAACTCCTACGAGCAGTACTTC.

V gene TRBV6-2 or TRBV6-3 combines with J gene TRBJ2-7, with D unclear. This CDR3 is 12 amino acids long. Per germline, CDR1 MNHEY and CDR2 SVGEGT. V lost 4 bases, J lost 4 bases, and 8 bases lay in between. The CDR3 is CASSSRRYEQYF. The CDR3 DNA reads as TGTGCCAGCAGTTCCCGGCGGTACGAGCAGTACTTC.

V gene TRBV19 combines with J gene TRBJ1-5; 9 bases line up with TRBD1. Germline CDR1 and CDR2: LNHDA and SQIVND (reference sequence). CDR3 length: 16 residues. V trimming: 5 bases; J trimming: 2 bases; junction bases outside the gene matches: 7. DNA for the CDR3: TGTGCCAGTAGTCGGGGACAGGGAACGGGCAATCAGCCCCAGCATTTT. It translates to CASSRGQGTGNQPQHF.

This rearrangement joins TRBV4-2 to TRBJ2-7, with TRBD1 as a possible D gene (5 bases). This CDR3 region has 16 residues. Between the trimmed V and J ends, which lost 0 bases and 1 base, there was a span of 13 bases. Germline lookup yields CDR1 LGHNA and CDR2 YNFKEQ. CDR3 region: CASSQDPETASYEQYF. CDR3 nucleotides: TGTGCCAGCAGCCAAGATCCGGAGACAGCGTCCTACGAGCAGTACTTC.

The J gene is TRBJ2-7, the V gene TRBV19, with D tentatively TRBD1 (6 bases). CDR1 LNHDA and CDR2 SQIVND come from the germline V gene (reference sequence). Trimming pared 8 bases from V and 0 bases from J, leaving 14 bases between. The CDR3 has 14 residues. The DNA of the CDR3 is TGTGCCAGTTCAGCTAACAGGGCCTCCTACGAGCAGTACTTC. Translation: CASSANRASYEQYF.

V is TRBV29-1 and J is TRBJ1-1; 9 bases align to TRBD1. Germline V gene sequence: CDR1 SQVTM, CDR2 ANQGSEA. This CDR3 is built from 12 residues. V gave up 7 bases and J gave up 5 bases; unmatched junction bases: 5. The CDR3 region is CSGGQGGTEAFF. As DNA, the CDR3 is TGCAGCGGGGGACAGGGTGGAACTGAAGCTTTCTTT.

The chain joins TRBV7-2 to TRBJ2-3; 11 positions agree with TRBD2. Germline loops: CDR1 SGHTA, CDR2 FQGNSA. The CDR3 length is 16 residues. V lost 4 bases and J lost 4; bases outside the gene matches: 7. The CDR3 DNA sequence: TGTGCCAGCAGCTCTTTAGCGGGAGGGTCCGCAGATACGCAGTATTTT. Encoded protein: CASSSLAGGSADTQYF.

The CDR3 spells CASSEGLNSYNEQFF. In DNA form, the CDR3 reads TGTGCCAGCAGCGAGGGACTGAACTCCTACAATGAGCAGTTCTTC. The genes are TRBV5-4 and TRBJ2-1, with D possibly matching TRBD2 (6 bases). CDR1 and CDR2 (germline): SGHNT, YYREEE (reference sequence). The CDR3 sequence is 15 residues long. V was shortened by 4 bases and J by 0 bases, with 11 bases between the two germline ends.

As to this clone: The sample has other DNA sequences that encode this CDR3 too. V gene TRBV5-1 combines with J gene TRBJ1-2, with TRBD1 matching 7 bases. After removal of 4 bases from V and 4 bases from J, the junction contained 7 bases not matched to a gene. This CDR3 is 14 amino acids long. Germline CDR1 and CDR2: SGHRS and YFSETQ. The CDR3: CASSPTGSGYGYTF. CDR3 in DNA: TGCGCCAGCAGCCCGACAGGGTCGGGCTATGGCTACACCTTC.

The chain employs TRBV9 and TRBJ1-3; TRBD1 agrees at 9 bases. The CDR3 covers 20 residues. Germline CDR1 and CDR2: SGDLS and YYNGEE. V lost 0 bases, J lost 0 bases, and 13 bases stayed unmatched. CDR3 in DNA: TGTGCCAGCAGCGTAGCCGTCCGGGACAGGGATTCTCACTCTGGAAACACCATATATTTT. Its translation: CASSVAVRDRDSHSGNTIYF.